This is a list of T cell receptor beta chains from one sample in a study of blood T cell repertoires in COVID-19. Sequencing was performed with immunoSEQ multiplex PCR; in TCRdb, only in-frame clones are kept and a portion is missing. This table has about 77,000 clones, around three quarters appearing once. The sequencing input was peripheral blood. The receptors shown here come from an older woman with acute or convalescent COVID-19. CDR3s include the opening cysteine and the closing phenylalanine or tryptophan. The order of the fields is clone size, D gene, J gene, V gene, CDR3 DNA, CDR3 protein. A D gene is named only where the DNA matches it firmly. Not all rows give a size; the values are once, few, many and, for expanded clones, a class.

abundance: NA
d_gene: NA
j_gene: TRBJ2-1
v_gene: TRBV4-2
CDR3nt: TGTGCCAGCAGCAAAAAGGAGGCTAGCAATTACAATGAGCAGTTCTTC
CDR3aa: CASSKKEASNYNEQFF

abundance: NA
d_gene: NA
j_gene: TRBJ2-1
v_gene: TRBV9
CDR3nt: TGTGCCAGCAGCCCCCTCCCCTCCAATGAGCAGTTCTTC
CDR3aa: CASSPLPSNEQFF

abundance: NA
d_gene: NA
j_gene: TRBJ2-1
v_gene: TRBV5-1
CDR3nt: TGCGCCAGCACCTGGGGGGAGAGCTCCTACAATGAGCAGTTCTTC
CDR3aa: CASTWGESSYNEQFF

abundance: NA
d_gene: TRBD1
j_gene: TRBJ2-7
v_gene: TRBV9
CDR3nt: TGTGCCAGCAGCTATTGGGACAGTCCCTCCTACGAGCAGTACTTC
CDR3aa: CASSYWDSPSYEQYF

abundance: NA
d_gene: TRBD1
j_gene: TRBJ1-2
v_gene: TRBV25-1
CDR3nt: TGTGCCAGCAGTCCCCGGACAGGGACCTCTCTATTCTATGGCTACACCTTC
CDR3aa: CASSPRTGTSLFYGYTF

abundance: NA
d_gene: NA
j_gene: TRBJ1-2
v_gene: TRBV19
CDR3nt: TGTGCCAGTACTCCCGGGAGGATCTATGGCTACACCTTC
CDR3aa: CASTPGRIYGYTF

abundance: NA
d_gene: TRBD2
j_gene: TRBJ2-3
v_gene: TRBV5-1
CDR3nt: TGCGCCAGCAGCCTCGAACGGGGGGAGATAGATACGCAGTATTTT
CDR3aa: CASSLERGEIDTQYF

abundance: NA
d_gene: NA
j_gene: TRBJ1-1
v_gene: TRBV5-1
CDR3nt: TGCGCCAGCAGCTCGACTACCATGAACACTGAAGCTTTCTTT
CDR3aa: CASSSTTMNTEAFF

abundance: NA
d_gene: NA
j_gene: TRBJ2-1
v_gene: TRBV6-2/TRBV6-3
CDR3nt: TGTGCCAGCAGTTACCGATCGGGGAATGAGCAGTTCTTC
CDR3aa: CASSYRSGNEQFF

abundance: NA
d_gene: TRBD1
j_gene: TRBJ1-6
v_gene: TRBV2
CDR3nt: TGTGCCAGCAGTTTACAGGGGGCAGGATATAATTCACCCCTCCACTTT
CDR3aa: CASSLQGAGYNSPLHF

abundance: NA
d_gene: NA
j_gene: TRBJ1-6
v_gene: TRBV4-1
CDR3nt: TGCGCCAGCAGCCCGACACAGCTGGATTCACCCCTCCACTTT
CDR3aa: CASSPTQLDSPLHF

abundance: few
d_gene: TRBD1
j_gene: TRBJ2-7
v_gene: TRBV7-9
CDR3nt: TGTGCCAGCAGTCCGTTCGCGACAGGGCCCTACGAGCAGTACTTC
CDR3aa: CASSPFATGPYEQYF

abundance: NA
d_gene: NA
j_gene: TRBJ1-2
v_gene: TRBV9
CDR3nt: TGTGCCAGCAGCGCACAGACCAGGGTGGGGTTGGACTATGGCTACACCTTC
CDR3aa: CASSAQTRVGLDYGYTF

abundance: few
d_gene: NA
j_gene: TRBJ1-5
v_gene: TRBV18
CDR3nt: TGTGCCAGCTCACCACAGCCAAACAATCAGCCCCAGCATTTT
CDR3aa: CASSPQPNNQPQHF

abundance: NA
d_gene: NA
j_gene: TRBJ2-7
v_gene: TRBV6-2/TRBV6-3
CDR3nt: TGTGCCAGCAGTACCGGACTACCCATCTCCGGCCACGAGCAGTACTTC
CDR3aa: CASSTGLPISGHEQYF

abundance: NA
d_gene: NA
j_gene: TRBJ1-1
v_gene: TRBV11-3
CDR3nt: TGTGCCAGCAGCTTAGGACGGGGAGATACTGAAGCTTTCTTT
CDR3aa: CASSLGRGDTEAFF

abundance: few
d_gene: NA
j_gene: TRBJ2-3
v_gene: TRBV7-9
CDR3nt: TGTGCCAGCAGCTTACCCGAAGCGGCAGATACGCAGTATTTT
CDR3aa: CASSLPEAADTQYF

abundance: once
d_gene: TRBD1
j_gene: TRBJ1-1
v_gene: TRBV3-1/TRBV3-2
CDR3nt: TGTGCCAGCAGCCAAGATGTAACAGGGGTAAGCACTAGCCCAGGGAACACTGAAGCTTTCTTT
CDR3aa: CASSQDVTGVSTSPGNTEAFF

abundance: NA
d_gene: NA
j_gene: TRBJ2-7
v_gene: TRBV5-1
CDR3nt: TGCGCCAGCAGCTTAAACAGGGTGTCCCCCTACGAGCAGTACTTC
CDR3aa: CASSLNRVSPYEQYF

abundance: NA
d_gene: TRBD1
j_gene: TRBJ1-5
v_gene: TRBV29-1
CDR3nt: TGCTGCGCAAGAAGAGAAGGGACAGGGCGACTTGATTTCTATCAGCCCCAGCATTTT
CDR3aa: CCARREGTGRLDFYQPQHF

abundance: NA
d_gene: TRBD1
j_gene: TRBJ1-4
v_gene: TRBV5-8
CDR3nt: TGTGCCAGCTCGGACAGGGTTAAAGTGTCTTCAGAAAAACTGTTTTTT
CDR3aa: CASSDRVKVSSEKLFF

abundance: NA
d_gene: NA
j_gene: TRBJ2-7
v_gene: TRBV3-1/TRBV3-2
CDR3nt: TGTGCCAGCAGCCAAGATGTCATAATGGACAGATCCTACGAGCAGTACTTC
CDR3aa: CASSQDVIMDRSYEQYF

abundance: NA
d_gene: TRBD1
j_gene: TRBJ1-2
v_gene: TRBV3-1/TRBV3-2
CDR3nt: TGTGCCAGCAGCCAAGATGGGGAAGGGGGCGGCTATGGCTACACCTTC
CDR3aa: CASSQDGEGGGYGYTF

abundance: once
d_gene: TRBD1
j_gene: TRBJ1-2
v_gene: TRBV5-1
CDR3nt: TGCGCCAGCAGCTTGGCCGTTCGACAGGGGATCTATGGCTACACCTTC
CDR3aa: CASSLAVRQGIYGYTF

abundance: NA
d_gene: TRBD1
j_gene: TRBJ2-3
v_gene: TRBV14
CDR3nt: TGTGCCAGCAGCCAAGAATTTGGGACAGGGTCCACAGATACGCAGTATTTT
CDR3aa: CASSQEFGTGSTDTQYF

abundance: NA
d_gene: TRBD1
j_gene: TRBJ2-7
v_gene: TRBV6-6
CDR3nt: TGTGCCAGCAGTCCCACCCCGGGACAGGAGGTCTCCTACGAGCAGTACTTC
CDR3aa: CASSPTPGQEVSYEQYF

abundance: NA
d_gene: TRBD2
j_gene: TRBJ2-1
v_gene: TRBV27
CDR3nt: TGTGCCAGCAGCAATTGGGTAGCGGGGGACCTAGGTAATGAGCAGTTCTTC
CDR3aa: CASSNWVAGDLGNEQFF

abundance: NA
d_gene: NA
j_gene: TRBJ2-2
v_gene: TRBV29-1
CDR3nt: TGCAGCGCCAGCCCGGGGCGGGGAATGACCGGGGAGCTGTTTTTT
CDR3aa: CSASPGRGMTGELFF

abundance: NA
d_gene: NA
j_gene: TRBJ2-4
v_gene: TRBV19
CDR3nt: TGTGCCAGTAGTATCGGAGCCAAAAACATTCAGTACTTC
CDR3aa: CASSIGAKNIQYF

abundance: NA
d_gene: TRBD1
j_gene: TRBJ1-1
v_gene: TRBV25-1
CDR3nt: TGTGCCAGCAGTGGGGGGACAGGCGTCACTGAAGCTTTCTTT
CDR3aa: CASSGGTGVTEAFF

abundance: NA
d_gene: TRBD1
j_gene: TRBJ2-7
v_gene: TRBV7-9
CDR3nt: TGTGCCAGCAGCTCCCCCCCGTTCGGGACAGGGATGTACTTC
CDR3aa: CASSSPPFGTGMYF

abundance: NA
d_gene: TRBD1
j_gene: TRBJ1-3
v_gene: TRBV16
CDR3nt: TGTGCCAGCAGCCCTAGGACAGGGGCTGGAAACACCATATATTTT
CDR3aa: CASSPRTGAGNTIYF

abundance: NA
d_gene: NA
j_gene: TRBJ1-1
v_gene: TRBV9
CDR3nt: TGTGCCAGCAGCTACACTTTGACAGAGACCACTGAAGCTTTCTTT
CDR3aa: CASSYTLTETTEAFF

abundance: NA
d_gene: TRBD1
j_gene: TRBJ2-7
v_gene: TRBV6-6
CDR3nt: TGTGCCAGCAGTTACGGGACAGACCACTACGAGCAGTACTTC
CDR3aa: CASSYGTDHYEQYF

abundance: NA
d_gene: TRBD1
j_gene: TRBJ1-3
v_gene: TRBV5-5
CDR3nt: TGTGCCAGCAGCTCCGGGACAGGGGCAGGAAACACCATATATTTT
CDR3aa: CASSSGTGAGNTIYF

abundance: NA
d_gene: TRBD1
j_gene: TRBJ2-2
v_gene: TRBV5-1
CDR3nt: TGCGCCAGCAGCTTGGATAACGGACAGGGGGCGCAGAACGGGGAGCTGTTTTTT
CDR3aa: CASSLDNGQGAQNGELFF

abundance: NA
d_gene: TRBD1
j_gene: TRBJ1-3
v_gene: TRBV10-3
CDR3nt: TGTGCCATCAGTGAGCAACAGGGGACTGGAAACACCATATATTTT
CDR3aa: CAISEQQGTGNTIYF

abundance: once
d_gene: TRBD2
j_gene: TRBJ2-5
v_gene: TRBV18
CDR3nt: TGTGCCAGCTCACCACGGAAGACTAGCGGGGGACCGCAAGAGACCCAGTACTTC
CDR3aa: CASSPRKTSGGPQETQYF

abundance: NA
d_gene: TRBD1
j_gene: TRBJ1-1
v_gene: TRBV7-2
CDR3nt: TGTGCCAGCAGCTTAGCTTTCAGGACAGGCAACACTGAAGCTTTCTTT
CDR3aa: CASSLAFRTGNTEAFF

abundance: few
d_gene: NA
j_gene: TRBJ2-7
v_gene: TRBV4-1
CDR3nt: TGCGCCAGCAGCCAATGGCCCGGGAACACTGGCGAGCAGTACTTC
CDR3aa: CASSQWPGNTGEQYF

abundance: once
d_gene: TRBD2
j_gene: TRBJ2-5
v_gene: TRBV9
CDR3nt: TGTGCCAGCAGCCCGGGGGGGGGACTCCAAGCGGAGACCCAGTACTTC
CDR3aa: CASSPGGGLQAETQYF

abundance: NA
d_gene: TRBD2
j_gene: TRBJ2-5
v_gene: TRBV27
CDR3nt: TGTGCCAGCGGATCCATTACTAGCGGAAAAGAGACCCAGTACTTC
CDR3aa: CASGSITSGKETQYF

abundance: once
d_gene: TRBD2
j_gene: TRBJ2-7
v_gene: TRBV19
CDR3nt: TGTGCCACCTCGGGGGGGGGCCACTCTTCGGCGGACGAGCAGTACTTC
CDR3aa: CATSGGGHSSADEQYF

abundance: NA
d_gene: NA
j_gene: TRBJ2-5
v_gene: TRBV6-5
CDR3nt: TGTGCCAGCAGTTACTCGGGCAGCCAGGAGACCCAGTACTTC
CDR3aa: CASSYSGSQETQYF

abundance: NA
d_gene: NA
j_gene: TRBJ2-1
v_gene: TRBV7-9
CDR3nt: TGTGCCAGCAGCCCCGGGATCAATGAGCAGTTCTTC
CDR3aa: CASSPGINEQFF

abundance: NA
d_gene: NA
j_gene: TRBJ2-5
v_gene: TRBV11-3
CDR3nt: TGTGCCAGCAGCTTCCCTTCGGCAGGCCTTCAAGAGACCCAGTACTTC
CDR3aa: CASSFPSAGLQETQYF